This T cell receptor (beta chain) came from a study of shared clonotypes between healthy human individuals. V gave up 4 bases and J gave up 7 bases; unmatched junction bases: 13. This CDR3 comprises 16 residues. CDR1 and CDR2 from the germline V gene are MDHEN and SYDVKM. Once extracted for a subset, genomic DNA was divided evenly among several immunoSEQ plates. The data were produced by immunoSEQ multiplex PCR, yet TCRdb's version contains in-frame clones alone and is incomplete. The sample includes 1 million to 1.3 million clones, approximately 80% of them seen just once. Memory CD4+ cells were the fraction left after CD45RA+ naive selection.

The sample was memory CD4+ T cells from PBMCs. Documented subset: CD45RA-negative fraction. The rearrangement links TRBV28 to TRBJ2-3; 8 nucleotides line up with TRBD2. The sequence came from a man younger than 35 in good health. Some clones in this sample may be carry-over from other donors' samples. CDR3 amino acids: CASSSPGGGTQNTQYF. The CDR3 nucleotides read TGTGCCAGCAGTTCACCCGGGGGGGGAACCCAGAATACGCAGTATTTT.